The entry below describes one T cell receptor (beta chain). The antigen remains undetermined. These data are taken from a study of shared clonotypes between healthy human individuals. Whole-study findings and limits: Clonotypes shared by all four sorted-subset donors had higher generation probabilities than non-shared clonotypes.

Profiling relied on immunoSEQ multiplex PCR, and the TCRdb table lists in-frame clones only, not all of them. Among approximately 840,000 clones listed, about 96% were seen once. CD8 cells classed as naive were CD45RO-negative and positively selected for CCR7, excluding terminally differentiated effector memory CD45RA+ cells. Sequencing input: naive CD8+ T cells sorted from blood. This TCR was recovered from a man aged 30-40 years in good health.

The CDR3 spells CASSQPSSGPHQETQYF. The DNA for the CDR3 is TGCGCCAGCAGCCAACCTTCTAGCGGGCCCCACCAAGAGACCCAGTACTTC. The chain links TRBV4-1 to TRBJ2-5; 8 positions match TRBD2. This CDR3 region has 17 residues. Per germline, CDR1 MGHRA and CDR2 YSYEKL. J gave up 0 bases and V 2 bases, and 8 bases lay outside the gene matches.